The TCR beta chain under discussion was sequenced for a study of CD8+ T cells in alopecia areata. Looking at the study overall: A regimen of oral tofacitinib, 5 to 10 mg twice daily, was given to treated patients. The duration of tofacitinib was 6 to 18 months, with 6 months off drug afterward. Overall study results and limits: Elevated clonality characterized lesional scalp relative to normal scalp, particularly in alopecia totalis/universalis.

The treatment: oral pan-JAK inhibitor, 5-10 mg twice daily. Notes on this clone: Its antigen is as yet unknown.

Germline assignment: CDR1 MGHDK and CDR2 SYGVNS. There are 17 residues in the CDR3. The ends were cut back, 4 bases at V and 1 base at J, with 18 bases in the middle. RNA extraction was followed by reverse transcription into cDNA, which acted as the sequencing template. TCRdb keeps only in-frame clones here, not all; method: immunoSEQ multiplex PCR. The sample holds about 270,000 clones, 45% to 70% seen once. The sequencing used CD4+ T cells sorted from blood, collected at week 52, from a patient treated with tofacitinib. The receptor's source is a human donor with alopecia areata. The chain couples TRBV25-1 to TRBJ2-3; tentatively, D is TRBD2 (6 bases). The CDR3 loop reads CASSVAAGRGGTDTQYF. As DNA, the CDR3 is TGTGCCAGCAGTGTCGCCGCGGGACGGGGCGGCACAGATACGCAGTATTTT.